The clone carrying this T cell receptor beta chain was seen just once. Its antigen is unidentified. With 60 Vbeta and 13 Jbeta primers, the PCR was carried out. TCRdb keeps only in-frame clones here, not all; method: immunoSEQ multiplex PCR. Of approximately 110,000 clones listed, 65% to 80% are singletons. Looked up from germline, CDR1 is GTSNPN and CDR2 is SVGIG (reference sequence). The CDR3 extends over 16 amino acids. V shed 7 bases and J 3 bases; nucleotides not matched to a gene: 8. The data were obtained in a study of cytomegalovirus exposure and HLA in healthy donors. Whole-study context: A prior analysis found 117 million unique TCR beta sequences from some 190 million T cells. General study points: Analysis performed later found more than 15,000 TCR beta sequences associated with HLA alleles at 0.05 false discovery rate. The majority of CMV-associated TCR beta chains were reported as apparently HLA-restricted in a later analysis.

The TCR sequence derives from a female donor in good health and CMV-seropositive. The chain employs TRBV30 and TRBJ2-1, with TRBD2 matching 14 bases. Sample: PBMCs. CDR3 bases: TGTGCCTCCTACTTAGGACTAGCGGGAGGCTACAATGAGCAGTTCTTC. Its translation is CASYLGLAGGYNEQFF.